What follows is one T cell receptor beta chain and its context. Antigen unknown. This record belongs to a study of CD8+CD57+ T cells in acquired aplastic anemia. Study details: Sorted CD4+ and CD8+ cell DNA averaged roughly 3.2 ug. Study findings and constraints: Patients and controls shared some 30 CD8+ CDR3 sequences.

The ends were cut back, 3 bases at V and 5 bases at J, with 19 bases in the middle. CDR1 is PRHDT, CDR2 FYEKMQ, per germline (reference sequence). The CDR3 loop spans 16 amino acids. The TCR beta profiling, which covered VDJ combination and CDR3 sequence, was carried out using genomic DNA as the template. Each CDR3 protein is one row after TCRdb ran MiXCR on the reads. The sample includes about 240,000 distinct CDR3 sequences, 45% to 50% of them seen just once. The authors sequenced patients whose flow cytometry had shown CD8+CD57+ cell expansion. The gene calls are TRBV13 and TRBJ2-5; either TRBD1 or TRBD2 may supply D (5 bases each). This receptor was identified in a human donor with aplastic anemia. Specimen: sorted CD4+, CD8+, or CD8+CD57+ T cells (not recorded which) from PBMCs. The CDR3 here is CASSLSRGASEETQYF. As DNA, the CDR3 is TGTGCCAGCAGCTTGTCCCGAGGGGCCTCTGAGGAGACCCAGTACTTC. The whole variable domain, remainder taken from reference TRBV13 and TRBJ2-5, is AAGVIQSPRHLIKEKRETATLKCYPIPRHDTVYWYQQGPGQDPQFLISFYEKMQSDKGSIPDRFSAQQFSDYHSELNMSSLELGDSALYFCASSLSRGASEETQYFGPGTRLLVL.